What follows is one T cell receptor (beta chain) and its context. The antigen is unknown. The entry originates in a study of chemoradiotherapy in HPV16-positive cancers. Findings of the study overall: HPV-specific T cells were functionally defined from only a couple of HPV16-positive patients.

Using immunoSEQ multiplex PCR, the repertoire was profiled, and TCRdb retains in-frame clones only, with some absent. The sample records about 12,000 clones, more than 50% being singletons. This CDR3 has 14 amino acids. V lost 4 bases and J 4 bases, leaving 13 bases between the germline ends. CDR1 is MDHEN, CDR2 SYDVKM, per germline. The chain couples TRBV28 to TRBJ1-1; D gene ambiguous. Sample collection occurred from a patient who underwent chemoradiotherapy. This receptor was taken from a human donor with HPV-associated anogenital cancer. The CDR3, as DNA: TGTGCCAGCAGTTACGGGGATTCGAGCACTGAAGCTTTCTTT. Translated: CASSYGDSSTEAFF.